This is a list of T cell receptor beta chains from one sample in a study of cytomegalovirus exposure and HLA in healthy donors. The data were produced by immunoSEQ multiplex PCR, yet TCRdb's version contains in-frame clones alone and is incomplete. There are about 160,000 clones in the sample; around four fifths occur only once, and 1.3% lies in the top ten. The sample consisted of PBMCs. All receptors derive from a man aged 25 to 45 in good health and CMV-seronegative. Each CDR3 is given with its conserved first and last residue. Fields, in order: clone size, D gene, J gene, V gene, CDR3 protein, CDR3 DNA. The D gene is left open where the match is weak. Size is omitted from some rows. Given values are once, few, many or a class for expanded clones.

once,TRBD1,TRBJ2-6,TRBV5-4,CASSLGQEVFSGANVLTF,TGTGCCAGCAGCTTAGGACAGGAAGTCTTCTCTGGGGCCAACGTCCTGACTTTC
-,-,TRBJ2-7,TRBV4-3,CASSLQLFYEQYF,TGCGCCAGCAGCCTACAGCTCTTCTACGAGCAGTACTTC
-,-,TRBJ1-1,TRBV5-1,CASSLTGQNTEAFF,TGCGCCAGCAGCTTGACAGGCCAGAACACTGAAGCTTTCTTT
-,TRBD1,TRBJ1-1,TRBV19,CASSPRDRLNTEAFF,TGTGCCAGTAGTCCAAGGGACAGATTGAACACTGAAGCTTTCTTT
-,TRBD1,TRBJ1-5,TRBV19,CASRSDRGGNQPQHF,TGTGCCAGTAGATCTGACAGGGGTGGCAATCAGCCCCAGCATTTT
-,-,TRBJ2-2,TRBV7-3,CASSFGTGELFF,TGTGCCAGCAGCTTCGGCACCGGGGAGCTGTTTTTT
few,-,TRBJ1-2,TRBV5-1,CASSYTDSYSYGYTF,TGCGCCAGCAGCTACACAGACAGCTACTCCTATGGCTACACCTTC
-,TRBD2,TRBJ2-1,TRBV6-1,CASSGTSGGYWDEQFF,TGTGCCAGCAGTGGGACTAGCGGGGGGTATTGGGATGAGCAGTTCTTC
-,-,TRBJ2-1,TRBV27,CASSLTGYNEQFF,TGTGCCAGCAGTTTGACGGGCTACAATGAGCAGTTCTTC
-,-,TRBJ2-5,TRBV30,CACEQGHWETQYF,TGTGCCTGTGAACAGGGCCATTGGGAGACCCAGTACTTC
-,-,TRBJ2-1,TRBV29-1,CSVDSGALSYNEQFF,TGCAGCGTTGATAGTGGGGCCCTCTCCTACAATGAGCAGTTCTTC
-,-,TRBJ1-1,TRBV9,CASSVEGGRTEAFF,TGTGCCAGCAGCGTCGAGGGGGGGAGGACTGAAGCTTTCTTT
-,TRBD1,TRBJ1-1,TRBV6-5,CASSPTTGADTEAFF,TGTGCCAGCAGCCCGACGACAGGGGCGGACACTGAAGCTTTCTTT
few,TRBD2,TRBJ2-3,TRBV5-4,CASSFYIAGTSTDTQYF,TGTGCCAGCAGCTTCTATATAGCGGGTACTAGCACAGATACGCAGTATTTT
-,-,TRBJ1-3,TRBV5-4,CASSSKSRGNPSSGNTIYF,TGTGCCAGCAGCTCCAAGTCACGAGGTAACCCAAGCTCTGGAAACACCATATATTTT
-,-,TRBJ1-5,TRBV10-2,CASNAGALGQPQHF,TGCGCCAGCAACGCAGGGGCCCTAGGTCAGCCCCAGCATTTT
-,-,TRBJ2-1,TRBV7-9,CASIKSGRPEVFFF,TGTGCCAGCATCAAGTCAGGGCGTCCTGAAGTTTTTTTCTTC
-,TRBD2,TRBJ2-2,TRBV6-5,CASSSGGPGELFF,TGTGCCAGCAGTTCGGGAGGGCCCGGGGAGCTGTTTTTT
-,TRBD1,TRBJ1-5,TRBV19,CASSRTGAGGNQPQHF,TGTGCCAGTAGTAGAACAGGGGCGGGTGGCAATCAGCCCCAGCATTTT
few,-,TRBJ2-7,TRBV19,CASSQRSSSTYEQYF,TGTGCCAGTAGCCAACGGTCCTCGTCTACCTACGAGCAGTACTTC
-,-,TRBJ2-7,TRBV20-1,CSAYRYEQYF,TGCAGTGCTTACAGGTACGAGCAGTACTTC
few,-,TRBJ2-1,TRBV7-7,CASSSTSDRSNEQFF,TGTGCTAGCAGCTCGACGTCGGACAGATCCAATGAGCAGTTCTTC
few,-,TRBJ2-2,TRBV18,CASSPPARNTGELFF,TGTGCCAGCTCACCACCGGCCAGGAACACCGGGGAGCTGTTTTTT
-,-,TRBJ1-2,TRBV7-6,CASSFQQGRGYTF,TGTGCCAGCAGCTTCCAACAGGGTCGAGGCTACACCTTC
-,TRBD2,TRBJ2-5,TRBV11-2,CASSLGLAGKTQYF,TGTGCCAGCAGCTTAGGCCTAGCGGGGAAGACCCAGTACTTC
-,-,TRBJ1-4,TRBV7-8,CASSLAQGRPNEKLFF,TGTGCCAGCAGCCTTGCTCAGGGGCGACCTAATGAAAAACTGTTTTTT
-,TRBD2,TRBJ2-7,TRBV2,CASSALAGVVGEQYF,TGTGCCAGCAGCGCCCTAGCGGGAGTTGTGGGGGAGCAGTACTTC
-,-,TRBJ2-1,TRBV20-1,CSARGGGQFF,TGCAGTGCTCGAGGGGGGGGGCAGTTCTTC
-,-,TRBJ1-6,TRBV10-1,CASSVRSDSPLHF,TGCGCCAGCAGTGTAAGGAGTGATTCACCCCTCCACTTT
few,TRBD1,TRBJ1-1,TRBV14,CASGRQGANTEAFF,TGTGCCAGCGGGCGACAGGGGGCGAACACTGAAGCTTTCTTT
-,-,TRBJ1-2,TRBV15,CATSGYRETSYGYTF,TGTGCCACCAGCGGTTACAGGGAAACCTCCTATGGCTACACCTTC
-,-,TRBJ1-4,TRBV10-3,CAISESRTEKLFF,TGTGCCATCAGTGAGTCCAGAACGGAAAAACTGTTTTTT
-,-,TRBJ2-5,TRBV19,CASSMGGAGRGETQYF,TGTGCCAGTAGTATGGGGGGGGCGGGGAGGGGAGAGACCCAGTACTTC
-,TRBD1,TRBJ1-4,TRBV19,CASSLNRDSFAELFF,TGTGCCAGTAGTCTTAATCGGGACAGCTTCGCAGAACTGTTTTTT
-,TRBD1,TRBJ2-7,TRBV6-4,CASSPGQGAEEQYF,TGTGCCAGCAGCCCGGGACAGGGAGCGGAAGAGCAGTACTTC
-,-,TRBJ2-7,TRBV6-5,CASSYSIQNFNYEQYF,TGTGCCAGCAGTTACTCGATCCAGAATTTTAACTACGAGCAGTACTTC
-,TRBD2,TRBJ2-3,TRBV5-1,CASSKRLAGATDTQYF,TGCGCCAGCAGTAAGAGACTAGCGGGAGCCACAGATACGCAGTATTTT
-,TRBD1,TRBJ2-2,TRBV28,CASSSPTGAGTGELFF,TGTGCCAGCAGTTCCCCGACAGGGGCGGGGACCGGGGAGCTGTTTTTT
-,TRBD2,TRBJ2-3,TRBV10-1,CATGRGPGTDTQYF,TGCGCCACCGGGAGGGGCCCGGGCACAGATACGCAGTATTTT
-,TRBD2,TRBJ2-3,TRBV7-7,CASSRSGNPDTQYF,TGTGCTAGCAGCCGGAGCGGGAATCCAGATACGCAGTATTTT
-,TRBD1,TRBJ1-5,TRBV28,CASSLSSGGGQPQHF,TGTGCCAGCAGTTTATCGTCAGGGGGCGGGCAGCCCCAGCATTTT
-,-,TRBJ1-2,TRBV21-1,CASSPDAQGRGYTF,TGTGCCAGCAGTCCCGACGCACAGGGAAGAGGCTACACCTTC
-,-,TRBJ2-5,TRBV19,CASQPPGPQETQYF,TGTGCCAGTCAACCCCCTGGGCCCCAAGAGACCCAGTACTTC
-,TRBD2,TRBJ2-1,TRBV6-7,CASSYRGTTYNEQFF,TGTGCCAGCAGTTACCGGGGGACTACGTACAATGAGCAGTTCTTC
-,-,TRBJ1-5,TRBV19,CASSMGGSNQPQHF,TGTGCCAGTAGTATGGGAGGAAGCAATCAGCCCCAGCATTTT
-,TRBD1,TRBJ2-7,TRBV5-4,CASSLGQEKIYEQYF,TGTGCCAGCAGCCTGGGACAGGAAAAAATCTACGAGCAGTACTTC
few,-,TRBJ2-2,TRBV6-5,CASSFGQPNTGELFF,TGTGCCAGCAGTTTCGGACAGCCGAACACCGGGGAGCTGTTTTTT
once,TRBD1,TRBJ1-2,TRBV28,CASSPVRPDREYGYTF,TGTGCCAGCAGTCCAGTCCGCCCGGACAGGGAGTATGGCTACACCTTC
-,TRBD2,TRBJ2-3,TRBV7-2,CASSQIGGGTDTQYF,TGTGCCAGCAGCCAAATCGGGGGGGGCACAGATACGCAGTATTTT
-,TRBD1,TRBJ1-1,TRBV7-2,CASSLPGGTGTFSF,TGTGCCAGCAGCCTACCAGGGGGGACAGGGACCTTTTCATTT
-,TRBD1,TRBJ1-5,TRBV7-3,CASSLPGTGYNQPQHF,TGTGCCAGCAGCTTACCCGGGACAGGGTACAATCAGCCCCAGCATTTT
-,TRBD1,TRBJ1-3,TRBV7-9,CASSSQGAGNTIYF,TGTGCCAGCAGCTCTCAGGGGGCTGGAAACACCATATATTTT
-,-,TRBJ1-2,TRBV29-1,CSVELFWGQGLPNYGYTF,TGCAGCGTTGAGCTTTTTTGGGGTCAGGGGCTCCCCAACTATGGCTACACCTTC
-,TRBD2,TRBJ2-5,TRBV2,CASRSGGGETQYF,TGTGCCAGCAGGTCCGGGGGGGGAGAGACCCAGTACTTC